Here is one TCR beta chain with its context. Germline values: CDR1 SGHDN, CDR2 FVKESK. V shed 3 bases and J shed 5 bases, with 20 bases lying between them. The CDR3 contains 17 residues. Authors' analysis steps: Cell counts per sample came from amplifying reference gene primers. Generated by immunoSEQ multiplex PCR, the TCRdb table keeps only in-frame clones and is missing some. The DNA gave D and trimming, while V, J and clone size come from that table. Here the sample spans 300,000 to 400,000 clones, about 86% being singletons. The Seattle patients joined while their infection was active and were tracked longitudinally afterward. This sample is part of a study of blood T cell repertoires in COVID-19. Study background: Acute-phase and convalescent COVID-19 samples originated in the United States, Italy and Spain. Nucleic acid was either cDNA or gDNA, and it came from T cells, B-cell-depleted T cells, or PBMCs.

Sequencing was carried out using peripheral blood. V and J are TRBV14 and TRBJ1-3, with a weak D call TRBD1 (5 bases). The TCR comes from a woman aged 60-75 years with COVID-19, enrolled during active disease. The CDR3, as DNA: TGTGCCAGCAGCCACCCTTCGGGGGGGGAAATCAGAAACACCATATATTTT. This codes for CASSHPSGGEIRNTIYF.